This section outlines one T cell receptor (beta chain) sequence together with its context. In terms of age and location, participants ranged from about 18 to 95 years and lived in fewer than 30 US areas. Clinical history as reported by participants underpinned cohort assignment. The sample belongs to a study of blood T cell repertoires in COVID-19. Per germline, CDR1 SGHTA and CDR2 FQGNSA. The V end was cut by 1 base, the J end by 11 bases, with 15 bases between. The CDR3 runs 15 residues. Study processing details: The assay estimated nucleated cells by amplifying reference gene primers. Clones were sequenced by immunoSEQ multiplex PCR, and TCRdb holds only the in-frame ones, with some missing. The D gene and trimming were derived from the DNA, and the V and J assignments and clone size from that table. Here the sample spans roughly 360,000 clones, roughly 90% being singletons.

The sequenced sample consisted of PBMCs or T cells enriched from blood (not recorded which). This TCR derives from a young woman with acute COVID-19. The chain is built from TRBV7-2 and TRBJ1-6; tentatively, D is TRBD1 (5 bases). For the CDR3, the DNA is TGTGCCAGCAGCTTAGGCCCCGACAGTCGAGCACCCCTCCACTTT. Translation: CASSLGPDSRAPLHF.